What follows are 5 T cell receptor beta chains derived from one specimen sequenced in a study of post-analysis software for immune sequencing data (dated by TCRdb to 2015 to 2017). The library was made by PCR. Reads for this sample came from an Illumina HiSeq 2500. To reduce PCR and sequencing biases, unique molecular identifiers were incorporated into the TCR beta cDNA libraries. The public sequencing data were trimmed at Q25 with fastp and processed into clonotypes with MiXCR by TCRdb, which kept only in-frame beta chains. Each entry is one CDR3 protein sequence, shown with its most common DNA and genes. This sample comprises hundreds of thousands of distinct CDR3 sequences, about 32% of them detected only once. The ten biggest clones cover under 0.7% of the sample. For these TCRs, the target antigens are not known. The paper's findings and limits, for the study overall: Patients showed significantly higher frequencies than controls for about five TRBV segments, among them TRBV5-6, TRBV5-1 and TRBV20-1.

The sequencing input was blood. These receptors were obtained from a girl aged 5-17 years with multiple sclerosis.

The gene calls are TRBV29-1 and TRBJ2-2, with D hard to call. This CDR3 is 12 amino acids long. Trimming took 6 bases from V and 7 from J, leaving 12 bases between them. The germline V gene encodes CDR1 SQVTM and CDR2 ANQGSEA. The CDR3 is CSVLITGGELFF. Written as DNA, the CDR3 is TGCAGCGTCCTCATCACGGGCGGGGAGCTGTTTTTT.

This chain connects TRBV3-1 to TRBJ2-5; 13 bases align to TRBD2. In germline, CDR1 is LGHDT, CDR2 YNNKEL (reference sequence). The CDR3 totals 17 residues. V dropped 0 bases and J dropped 2; count of bases not matched to a gene: 3. The CDR3 sequence: CASSQDGGLAGQETQYF. The CDR3 coding sequence is TGTGCCAGCAGCCAAGATGGGGGACTAGCGGGACAAGAGACCCAGTACTTC.

This chain uses TRBV5-5 with TRBJ2-1; the match to TRBD1 covers 9 bases. CDR1 SGHKS and CDR2 YYEKEE come from the germline V gene (reference sequence). V lost 4 bases to trimming and J lost 9 bases; unmatched junction nucleotides: 11. The length of the CDR3 is 15 residues. CDR3: CASSGIGTGWSEQFF. CDR3 coding DNA: TGTGCCAGCAGCGGAATAGGGACAGGGTGGTCTGAGCAGTTCTTC.

Of note for this clonotype: Since no conserved phenylalanine or tryptophan closes the CDR3, a read error is the likely cause. The J gene is TRBJ2-7, the V gene TRBV5-1, with 14 positions matching TRBD2. CDR3 length: 17 amino acids. Germline V gene sequence: CDR1 SGHRS, CDR2 YFSETQ. V lost 4 bases, J lost 5 bases, and 11 bases stayed unmatched. CDR3 bases: TGCGCCAGCAGCCGCCTGACTAGCGGGAGGGCCGACGACGAGCAGTACCTC. This gives the protein CASSRLTSGRADDEQYL.

The chain uses TRBV9 and TRBJ1-6, with D perhaps matching TRBD1 (6 bases). Deletions cut 0 bases from V and 5 bases from J, with 9 bases between. The length of the CDR3 is 15 residues. CDR1 is SGDLS, CDR2 YYNGEE, per germline. In DNA form, the CDR3 reads TGTGCCAGCAGCGTAGCCAGGGGCAATAATTCACCCCTCCACTTT. Its protein product is CASSVARGNNSPLHF.